These 10 T cell receptor beta chains came from one sample sequenced in a study of read filtering for tumor transcriptome and immune sequencing. The library was built from about 370 ng RNA with molecular barcoded adaptors for alpha/delta and beta/gamma chains. TCRdb recomputed calls from the reads with MiXCR, one row per CDR3 protein. The sample lists roughly 130,000 distinct CDR3 sequences, roughly 13% occurring once. Sequences were obtained from a population of CD138-negative cells sorted from bone marrow. Receptors originate from a donor aged 40 or older with multiple myeloma.

This clonotype was seen repeatedly, ten times or more. The V gene is TRBV7-2, the J gene TRBJ2-2; 7 nucleotides agree with TRBD2. The CDR3 is 17 amino acids. The V and J ends lost 4 bases and 5 bases, in that order; junction bases with no gene match: 13. Germline CDR1 SGHTA, CDR2 FQGNSA. In DNA, the CDR3 is TGTGCCAGCAGCTCCCTGCTGGGAGCGGGACCGACCGGGGAGCTGTTTTTT. This sequence encodes CASSSLLGAGPTGELFF.

This clonotype was counted only a few times. The chain recombines TRBV20-1 with TRBJ1-4, with a possible D match to TRBD1 (5 bases). CDR3 size: 14 residues. In germline, CDR1 is DFQATT, CDR2 SNEGSKA (reference sequence). V lost 5 bases and J 0 bases, leaving 10 bases between the germline ends. CDR3 coding DNA: TGCAGTGCTCCTTTGACAGCAACTAATGAAAAACTGTTTTTT. Residues: CSAPLTATNEKLFF.

This clonotype was recorded at least ten times. The gene calls are TRBV19 and TRBJ2-1; D may be TRBD2 (6 bases). V was cut by 4 bases and J by 2 bases, with 12 bases left in between. CDR3 length: 15 amino acids. CDR1 is LNHDA and CDR2 is SQIVND in the germline V gene (reference sequence). As DNA, the CDR3 is TGTGCCAGTAGTAACAGCGGCGGGACCTACAATGAGCAGTTCTTC. Translation: CASSNSGGTYNEQFF.

This chain uses TRBV7-2 with TRBJ2-1, with TRBD1 matching 8 bases. V lost 5 bases to trimming and J lost 9 bases; unmatched junction nucleotides: 6. Germline V lookup: CDR1 SGHTA, CDR2 FQGNSA. This CDR3 has 13 amino acids. The CDR3 DNA sequence: TGTGCCAGCAGCCCGACAGGGGAGCGTGAGCAGTTCTTC. This sequence encodes CASSPTGEREQFF.

This clonotype was recorded at least ten times. The V gene is TRBV10-3, the J gene TRBJ2-1, with 7 bases identical to TRBD2. Unmatched junction bases numbered 8, after V lost 9 bases and J lost 6 bases. The CDR3 covers 13 residues. Germline V gene data show CDR1 as ENHRY and CDR2 as SYGVKD. Written as DNA, the CDR3 is TGTGCCATGGCGGGAGAGGTCGGCAATGAGCAGTTCTTC. It encodes CAMAGEVGNEQFF.

This chain links TRBV25-1 with TRBJ1-3; 7 positions match TRBD1. The V gene end was trimmed by 6 bases and the J gene end by 2 bases; junction bases not matched to a gene: 4. The CDR3 totals 14 residues. CDR1 is MGHDK and CDR2 is SYGVNS in the germline V gene. This chain's CDR3 is CASSDREAGNTIYF. CDR3 DNA sequence: TGTGCCAGCAGCGACAGGGAGGCTGGAAACACCATATATTTT.

This clonotype occurred many times. CDR3 bases: TGTGCCAGCAGCGTAGGCGGGGGGACAGCCGGAGCTTTCTTT. It is translated as CASSVGGGTAGAFF. The genes are TRBV9 and TRBJ1-1; 7 positions agree with TRBD1. The germline gives CDR1 SGDLS, CDR2 YYNGEE. V lost 0 bases to trimming and J lost 10 bases; unmatched junction nucleotides: 9. The CDR3 contains 14 residues.

This clonotype was counted a few times. V and J are TRBV20-1 and TRBJ1-1; TRBD1 might be the D (5 bases). The ends were cut back, 0 bases at V and 11 bases at J, with 13 bases in the middle. The V gene's germline CDR1 is DFQATT and CDR2 SNEGSKA (reference sequence). The CDR3 covers 12 residues. The chain's CDR3 is CSARDKGAGAFF. In nucleotides, the CDR3 is TGCAGTGCTAGAGATAAAGGGGCTGGGGCTTTCTTT.

The table lists this clonotype with a few counts. The junction and the germline gene differ at one end; a read error may be behind it. The chain carries TRBV3-1 and TRBJ2-5; 7 bases are a match to TRBD2. The CDR3 extends over 15 amino acids. Germline CDR1 reads LGHDT; CDR2 reads YNNKEL (reference sequence). CDR3 sequence: CASGQDLGGRETQYF. The DNA for the CDR3 is TGTGCCAGCGGCCAAGATCTGGGGGGGAGGGAGACCCAGTACTTC.

This clonotype was recorded at least ten times. The gene calls are TRBV7-2 and TRBJ1-4; D call uncertain. CDR3 length: 14 amino acids. Germline CDR1 SGHTA, CDR2 FQGNSA. V lost 4 bases to trimming and J lost 4 bases, with 10 bases between them. DNA of the CDR3: TGTGCCAGCAGCTCCTCCTCCCTTAATGAAAAACTGTTTTTT. Translated: CASSSSSLNEKLFF. The full variable domain, with the rest looked up from reference TRBV7-2 and TRBJ1-4, is GAGVSQSPSNKVTEKGKDVELRCDPISGHTALYWYRQSLGQGLEFLIYFQGNSAPDKSGLPSDRFSAERTGGSVSTLTIQRTQQEDSAVYLCASSSSSLNEKLFFGSGTQLSVL.